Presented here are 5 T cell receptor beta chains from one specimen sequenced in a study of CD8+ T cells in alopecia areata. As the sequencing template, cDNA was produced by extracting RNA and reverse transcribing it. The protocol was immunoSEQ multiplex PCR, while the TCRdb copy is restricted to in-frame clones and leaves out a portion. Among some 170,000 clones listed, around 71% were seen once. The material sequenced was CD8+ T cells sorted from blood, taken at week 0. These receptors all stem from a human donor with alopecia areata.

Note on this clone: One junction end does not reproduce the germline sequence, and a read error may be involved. CDR3 nucleotide sequence: TGTGCCTGGAGTGTAATGGGTCGCCCAATCTTC. Its protein is CAWSVMGRPIF. This chain links TRBV30 with TRBJ1-2, with D hard to call. Germline CDR1 GTSNPN, CDR2 SVGIG (reference sequence). The CDR3 sequence is 11 residues long.

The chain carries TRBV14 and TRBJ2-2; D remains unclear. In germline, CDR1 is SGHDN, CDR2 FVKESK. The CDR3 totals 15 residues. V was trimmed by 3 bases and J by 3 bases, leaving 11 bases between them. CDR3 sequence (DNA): TGTGCCAGCAGCCATGGGCAAGGGTACACCGGGGAGCTGTTTTTT. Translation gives CASSHGQGYTGELFF.

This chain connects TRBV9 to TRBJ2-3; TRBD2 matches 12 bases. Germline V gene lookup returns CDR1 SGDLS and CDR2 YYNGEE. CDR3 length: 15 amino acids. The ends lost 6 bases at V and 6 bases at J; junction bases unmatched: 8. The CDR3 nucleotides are TGTGCCAGCACCCATCGACTAGCGGGGGACGATACGCAGTATTTT. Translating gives CASTHRLAGDDTQYF.

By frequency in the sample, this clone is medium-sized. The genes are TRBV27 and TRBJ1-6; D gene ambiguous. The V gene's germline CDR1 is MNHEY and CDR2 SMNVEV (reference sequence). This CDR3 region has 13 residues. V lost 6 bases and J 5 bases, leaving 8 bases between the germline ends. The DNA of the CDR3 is TGTGCCAGCAGCTGGGCAAATAATTCACCCCTCCACTTT. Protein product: CASSWANNSPLHF.

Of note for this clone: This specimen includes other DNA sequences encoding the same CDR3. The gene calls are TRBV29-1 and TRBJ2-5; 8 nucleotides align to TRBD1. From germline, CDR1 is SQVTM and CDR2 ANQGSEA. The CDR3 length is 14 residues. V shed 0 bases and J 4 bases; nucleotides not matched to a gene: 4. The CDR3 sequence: CSVEDLTGGETQYF. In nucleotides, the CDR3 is TGCAGCGTTGAAGATCTTACAGGGGGAGAGACCCAGTACTTC. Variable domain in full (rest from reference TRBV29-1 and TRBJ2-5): SAVISQKPSRDICQRGTSLTIQCQVDSQVTMMFWYRQQPGQSLTLIATANQGSEATYESGFVIDKFPISRPNLTFSTLTVSNMSPEDSSIYLCSVEDLTGGETQYFGPGTRLLVL.